This TCR beta chain was sequenced during a study of T cell responses to AZD1222 COVID-19 vaccine. Study-level points and caveats: Possibly, clonal diversity was underestimated; donors were largely white British and included more females. Vaccine-associated CD4 TCRs ranged over spike, dominating at 160-218 and 743-854.

Here immunoSEQ multiplex PCR was the method, and the copy in TCRdb shows in-frame clones only, minus some. The table has approximately 43,000 clones, approximately 88% seen once. Worth noting for this clone: Antigen: not known.

The CDR3 loop spans 15 amino acids. V was pared by 5 bases and J by 3 bases, with 13 bases between. Looked up from germline, CDR1 is LGHDT and CDR2 is YNNKEL (reference sequence). The chain combines TRBV3-1 (or the pseudogene TRBV3-2) with TRBJ1-4; the D is unclear. The source of this sequence is an adult who received the AZD1222 COVID-19 vaccine. The sequencing used peripheral blood, collected 28 days after the second AZD1222 dose. This CDR3 reads CASSWSRAANEKLFF. For the CDR3, the DNA is TGTGCCAGCAGCTGGAGCCGGGCCGCTAATGAAAAACTGTTTTTT.